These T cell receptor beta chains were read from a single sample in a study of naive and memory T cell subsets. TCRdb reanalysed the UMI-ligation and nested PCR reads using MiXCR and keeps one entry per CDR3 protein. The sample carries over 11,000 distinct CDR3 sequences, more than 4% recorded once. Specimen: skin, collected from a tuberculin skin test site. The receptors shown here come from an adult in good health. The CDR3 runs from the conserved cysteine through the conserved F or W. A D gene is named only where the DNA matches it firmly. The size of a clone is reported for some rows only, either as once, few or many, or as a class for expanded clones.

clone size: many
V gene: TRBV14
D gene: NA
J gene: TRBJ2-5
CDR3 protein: CASSPQLGETQYF
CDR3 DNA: TGTGCCAGCAGCCCCCAGCTAGGGGAGACCCAGTACTTC

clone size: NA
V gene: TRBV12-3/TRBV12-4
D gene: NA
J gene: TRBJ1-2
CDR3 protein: CASSLGAYGYTF
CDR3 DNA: TGTGCCAGCAGCCTTGGGGCATATGGCTACACCTTC

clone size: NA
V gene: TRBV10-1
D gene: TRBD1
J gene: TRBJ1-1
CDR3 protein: CASKQGQAATEAFF
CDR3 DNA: TGCGCCAGCAAACAGGGACAGGCGGCCACTGAAGCTTTCTTT

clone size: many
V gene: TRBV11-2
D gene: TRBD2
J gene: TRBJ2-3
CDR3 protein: CASSFKIAGVSTDTQYF
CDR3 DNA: TGTGCCAGCAGCTTCAAGATAGCGGGGGTTAGCACAGATACGCAGTATTTT

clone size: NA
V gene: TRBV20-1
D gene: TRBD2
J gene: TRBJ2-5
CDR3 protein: CSALRPGLGGQYF
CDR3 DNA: TGCAGTGCTTTGCGTCCGGGACTAGGAGGCCAGTACTTC

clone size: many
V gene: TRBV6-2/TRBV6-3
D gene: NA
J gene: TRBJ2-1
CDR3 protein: CASRNTGGHLNEQFF
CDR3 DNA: TGTGCCAGCAGGAACACGGGGGGCCACCTCAATGAGCAGTTCTTC

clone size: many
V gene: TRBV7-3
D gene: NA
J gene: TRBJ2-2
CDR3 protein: CASSLYRANTGELFF
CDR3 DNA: TGTGCCAGCAGCTTATATCGGGCGAACACCGGGGAGCTGTTTTTT

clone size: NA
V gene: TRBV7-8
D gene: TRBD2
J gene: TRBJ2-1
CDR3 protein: CASSSQGGSGAYNEQFF
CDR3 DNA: TGTGCCAGCAGCTCTCAAGGGGGTAGCGGGGCTTACAATGAGCAGTTCTTC

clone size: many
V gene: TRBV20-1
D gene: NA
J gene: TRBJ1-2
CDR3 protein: CSARPNHSGYTF
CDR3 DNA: TGCAGTGCTAGACCCAACCACTCGGGCTACACCTTC

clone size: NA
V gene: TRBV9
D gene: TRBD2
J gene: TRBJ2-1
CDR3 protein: CASSVAGGLAGGPYNEQFF
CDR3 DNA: TGTGCCAGCAGCGTAGCTGGTGGTCTCGCGGGGGGACCCTACAATGAGCAGTTCTTC

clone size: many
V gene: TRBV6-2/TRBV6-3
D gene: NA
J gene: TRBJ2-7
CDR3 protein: CASSYSIYYEQYF
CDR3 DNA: TGTGCCAGCAGTTACAGCATCTACTACGAGCAGTACTTC

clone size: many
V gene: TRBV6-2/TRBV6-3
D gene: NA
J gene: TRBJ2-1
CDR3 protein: CASSYAAGGGGPNEQFF
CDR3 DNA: TGTGCCAGCAGTTACGCGGCAGGTGGGGGAGGACCTAATGAGCAGTTCTTC

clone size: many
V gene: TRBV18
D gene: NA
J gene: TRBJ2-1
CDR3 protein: CASSESSRPNNEQFF
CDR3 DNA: TGTGCCAGCTCCGAATCTTCCCGGCCAAACAATGAGCAGTTCTTC

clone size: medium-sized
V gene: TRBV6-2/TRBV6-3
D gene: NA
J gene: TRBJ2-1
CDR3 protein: CASSYSSGSSSYNEQFF
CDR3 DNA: TGTGCCAGCAGTTACTCGTCAGGGTCGAGCTCCTACAATGAGCAGTTCTTC

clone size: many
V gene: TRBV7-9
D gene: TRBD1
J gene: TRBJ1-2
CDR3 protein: CASSPGQTGYGYTF
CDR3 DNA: TGTGCCAGCAGCCCGGGACAGACGGGCTATGGCTACACCTTC

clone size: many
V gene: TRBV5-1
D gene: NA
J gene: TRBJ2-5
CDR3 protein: CASSSRESGTQYF
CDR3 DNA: TGCGCCAGCAGCTCTCGGGAATCCGGGACCCAGTACTTC

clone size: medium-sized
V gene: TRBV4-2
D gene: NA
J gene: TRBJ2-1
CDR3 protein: CASSQEHGSTNEQFF
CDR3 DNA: TGTGCCAGCAGCCAAGAACACGGCAGCACCAATGAGCAGTTCTTC

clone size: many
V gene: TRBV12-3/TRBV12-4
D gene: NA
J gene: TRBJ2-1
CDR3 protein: CASSPRLTPYNEQFF
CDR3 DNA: TGTGCCAGCAGTCCCCGACTCACTCCCTACAATGAGCAGTTCTTC

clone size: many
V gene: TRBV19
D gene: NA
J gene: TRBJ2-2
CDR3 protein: CASSTQNTGELFF
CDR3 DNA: TGTGCCAGTAGTACACAGAACACCGGGGAGCTGTTTTTT

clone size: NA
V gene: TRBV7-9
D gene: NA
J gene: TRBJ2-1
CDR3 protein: CASSPPAGLCYNEQFF
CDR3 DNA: TGTGCCAGCAGCCCCCCGGCAGGGCTCTGCTACAATGAGCAGTTCTTC

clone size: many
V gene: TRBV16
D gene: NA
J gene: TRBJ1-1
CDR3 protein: CASSKDRQTEAFF
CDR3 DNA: TGTGCCAGCAGCAAAGACAGGCAGACTGAAGCTTTCTTT

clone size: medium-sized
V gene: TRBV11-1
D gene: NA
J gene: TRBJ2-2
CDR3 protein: CASSIDRNTGELFF
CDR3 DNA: TGTGCCAGCAGCATAGACAGGAACACCGGGGAGCTGTTTTTT

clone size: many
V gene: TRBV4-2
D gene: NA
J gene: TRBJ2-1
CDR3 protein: CASSQGGHEQFF
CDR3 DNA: TGTGCCAGCAGCCAAGGAGGTCATGAGCAGTTCTTC

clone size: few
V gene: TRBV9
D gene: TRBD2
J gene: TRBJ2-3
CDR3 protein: CASSAPGLAGGKNLGDTQYF
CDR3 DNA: TGTGCCAGCAGCGCCCCGGGACTAGCGGGGGGGAAAAACTTAGGAGATACGCAGTATTTT

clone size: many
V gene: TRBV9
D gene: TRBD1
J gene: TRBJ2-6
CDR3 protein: CASSGGTGGSGANVLTF
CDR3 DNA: TGTGCCAGCAGCGGGGGGACAGGGGGCTCTGGGGCCAACGTCCTGACTTTC

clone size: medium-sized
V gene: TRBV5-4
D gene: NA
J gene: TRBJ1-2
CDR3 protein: CASSLVGGQDYGYTF
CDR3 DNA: TGTGCCAGCAGCTTGGTCGGGGGGCAGGATTATGGCTACACCTTC

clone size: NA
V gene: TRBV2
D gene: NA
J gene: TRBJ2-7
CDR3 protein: CASRFAGDEQYF
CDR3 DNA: TGTGCCAGCAGATTCGCCGGGGACGAGCAGTACTTC

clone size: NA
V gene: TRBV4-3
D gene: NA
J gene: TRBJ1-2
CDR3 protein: CASSPSTEIYGYTF
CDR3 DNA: TGCGCCAGCAGCCCCTCCACAGAAATCTATGGCTACACCTTC

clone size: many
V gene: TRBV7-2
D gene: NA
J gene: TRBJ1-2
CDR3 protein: CASSEDLFRARAIGYTF
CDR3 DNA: TGTGCCAGCAGCGAAGACTTGTTTAGGGCCAGGGCAATTGGCTACACCTTC

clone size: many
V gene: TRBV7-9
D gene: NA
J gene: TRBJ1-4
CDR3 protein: CASSLVRQGEKLFF
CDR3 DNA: TGTGCCAGCAGCTTAGTACGCCAGGGCGAAAAACTGTTTTTT

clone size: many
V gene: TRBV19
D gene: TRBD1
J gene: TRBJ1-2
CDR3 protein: CASTHRGFGYTF
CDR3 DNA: TGTGCCAGTACCCACAGGGGGTTTGGCTACACCTTC

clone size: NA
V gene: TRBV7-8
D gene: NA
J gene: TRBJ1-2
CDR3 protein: CASSLAISGVGYTF
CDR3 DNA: TGTGCCAGCAGCTTAGCTATATCGGGAGTCGGCTACACCTTC

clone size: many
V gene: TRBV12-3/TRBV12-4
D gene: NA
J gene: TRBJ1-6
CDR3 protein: CASSSSSYNSPLHF
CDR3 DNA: TGTGCCAGCAGTTCGAGCTCCTATAATTCACCCCTCCACTTT

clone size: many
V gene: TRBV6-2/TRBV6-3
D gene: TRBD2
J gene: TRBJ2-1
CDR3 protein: CATTLAGGRNEQFF
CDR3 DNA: TGTGCCACCACACTAGCGGGGGGGCGAAATGAGCAGTTCTTC

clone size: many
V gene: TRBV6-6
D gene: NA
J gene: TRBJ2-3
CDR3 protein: CATHTDTQYF
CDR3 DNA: TGTGCCACCCACACAGATACGCAGTATTTT

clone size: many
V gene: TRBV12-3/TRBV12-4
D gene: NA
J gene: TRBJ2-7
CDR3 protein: CASSRGPGEYF
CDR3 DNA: TGTGCCAGCAGTCGGGGGCCTGGGGAGTACTTC